This T cell receptor (beta chain) was captured in a study of beta chain features in type 1 diabetes. The germline gives CDR1 SNHLY, CDR2 FYNNEI. Trimming left V 5 bases short and J 0 bases short, with 14 bases between. The CDR3 spans 15 residues. The isolated RNA, all of it, was reverse transcribed, so expressed TCRB transcripts were what got sequenced. Repertoires were generated with immunoSEQ multiplex PCR, while TCRdb's copy carries only in-frame clones and drops some. This sample has about 340,000 clones, with 8% found just once. V is TRBV2 and J is TRBJ2-7; TRBD1 or TRBD2 may be the D gene (6 bases each). The material sequenced was central memory CD4+ T cells from blood. The TCR sequence derives from a woman aged 18-29 years in good health. The DNA for the CDR3 is TGTGCCAGCAGTACCCTAGCGACAGGCTCCTACGAGCAGTACTTC. Encoded protein: CASSTLATGSYEQYF.